These T cell receptor beta chains were read from a single sample in a study of neurological immune-mediated disorders. TCRdb re-called the 5' RACE reads through MiXCR, storing one row per CDR3 protein. The sample consists of about 90,000 distinct CDR3 sequences, about 13% of them appearing once. Sequencing input: PBMCs. The receptors originated from a female donor with HTLV-1-associated myelopathy (HAM/TSP). CDR3s include the opening cysteine and the closing phenylalanine or tryptophan. A D gene is named only where the DNA matches it firmly. Clone size is stated in some rows and not others, as once, few, many or a class when expanded.

J gene: TRBJ2-7
clone size: -
V gene: TRBV29-1
D gene: TRBD1
CDR3 DNA: TGCAGCGTCGCCGGACAGGCCCCTTACGAGCAGTACTTC
CDR3 protein: CSVAGQAPYEQYF

J gene: TRBJ2-1
clone size: many
V gene: TRBV7-2
D gene: TRBD1
CDR3 DNA: TGTGCCAGCAGCGGACGATCCGGGACAGGGAAGGATGAGCAGTTCTTC
CDR3 protein: CASSGRSGTGKDEQFF

J gene: TRBJ1-1
clone size: -
V gene: TRBV30
D gene: -
CDR3 DNA: TGTGCCTGGAGATCGACCGGCGAAGCTTTCTTT
CDR3 protein: CAWRSTGEAFF

J gene: TRBJ2-1
clone size: -
V gene: TRBV19
D gene: TRBD2
CDR3 DNA: TGTGCCAGTAGTCTACTAGCGGGGGTCGAGCAGTTCTTC
CDR3 protein: CASSLLAGVEQFF

J gene: TRBJ2-1
clone size: many
V gene: TRBV29-1
D gene: -
CDR3 DNA: TGCAGCGTTGGAGACTACAATGAGCAGTTCTTC
CDR3 protein: CSVGDYNEQFF

J gene: TRBJ2-7
clone size: many
V gene: TRBV5-6
D gene: -
CDR3 DNA: TGTGCCAGCCAAAAGGCGATCTACGAGCAGTACTTC
CDR3 protein: CASQKAIYEQYF

J gene: TRBJ2-2
clone size: many
V gene: TRBV7-9
D gene: -
CDR3 DNA: TGTGCCAGCATCATAGCAGGGTTACCGGGACACACGAACACCGGGGAGCTGTTTTTT
CDR3 protein: CASIIAGLPGHTNTGELFF

J gene: TRBJ1-4
clone size: -
V gene: TRBV5-1
D gene: -
CDR3 DNA: TGCGCCAGCAGCTTGGCCTATGCCACTAATGAAAAACTGTTTTTT
CDR3 protein: CASSLAYATNEKLFF

J gene: TRBJ2-7
clone size: many
V gene: TRBV20-1
D gene: TRBD2
CDR3 DNA: TGCAGTGCTAAGTGGCTAGCGGGGGGGCTCGAGCAGTACTTC
CDR3 protein: CSAKWLAGGLEQYF

J gene: TRBJ1-6
clone size: many
V gene: TRBV7-9
D gene: -
CDR3 DNA: TGTGCCAGCAGCCAGGGTGGGAGGAGCTCCTATAATTCACCCCTCCACTTT
CDR3 protein: CASSQGGRSSYNSPLHF

J gene: TRBJ2-7
clone size: many
V gene: TRBV5-1
D gene: -
CDR3 DNA: TGCGCCAGCAGCTTGACAGGTGACCGCTACGAGCAGTACTTC
CDR3 protein: CASSLTGDRYEQYF

J gene: TRBJ2-7
clone size: many
V gene: TRBV14
D gene: TRBD1
CDR3 DNA: TGTGCCAGCAGCCAAGTTGAAGACAGGGGTCACTACGAGCAGTACTTC
CDR3 protein: CASSQVEDRGHYEQYF

J gene: TRBJ2-3
clone size: many
V gene: TRBV5-1
D gene: -
CDR3 DNA: TGCGCCAGCAGCTTGGATATTTTAAATACGCAGTATTTT
CDR3 protein: CASSLDILNTQYF

J gene: TRBJ2-5
clone size: many
V gene: TRBV5-1
D gene: -
CDR3 DNA: TGCGCCAGCAGCTTGACGTTCCAAGAGACCCAGTACTTC
CDR3 protein: CASSLTFQETQYF

J gene: TRBJ2-7
clone size: -
V gene: TRBV27
D gene: TRBD1
CDR3 DNA: TGTGCCAGCAGTGACCGGGACAGACCCTCCTACGAGCAGTACTTC
CDR3 protein: CASSDRDRPSYEQYF

J gene: TRBJ2-3
clone size: -
V gene: TRBV10-3
D gene: -
CDR3 DNA: TGTGCCATCAGTCCCTCCCCAGGGAAATATAGCACAGATACGCAGTATTTT
CDR3 protein: CAISPSPGKYSTDTQYF

J gene: TRBJ2-7
clone size: many
V gene: TRBV20-1
D gene: -
CDR3 DNA: TGCAGTGCTAGCGGGGGCCAGAGACGGCAGTACTTC
CDR3 protein: CSASGGQRRQYF

J gene: TRBJ2-7
clone size: few
V gene: TRBV29-1
D gene: TRBD1
CDR3 DNA: TGCAGCGCTGCGACAGGGAGCTCCTACGAGCAGTACTTC
CDR3 protein: CSAATGSSYEQYF

J gene: TRBJ2-3
clone size: -
V gene: TRBV21-1
D gene: -
CDR3 DNA: TGTGCCAGCAGCAAAGACCTGACAGATACGCAGTATTTT
CDR3 protein: CASSKDLTDTQYF

J gene: TRBJ2-4
clone size: many
V gene: TRBV12-3/TRBV12-4
D gene: TRBD2
CDR3 DNA: TGTGCCAGCAGTTCCGGGACTAGCAAGGCCAAAAACATTCAGTACTTC
CDR3 protein: CASSSGTSKAKNIQYF

J gene: TRBJ2-6
clone size: many
V gene: TRBV5-1
D gene: TRBD1
CDR3 DNA: TGCGCCAGCAGCCCGGGACAGCTGAGCTCTGGGGCCAACGTCCTGACTTTC
CDR3 protein: CASSPGQLSSGANVLTF

J gene: TRBJ2-3
clone size: many
V gene: TRBV11-2
D gene: -
CDR3 DNA: TGTGCCAACATTCTACATTTCACAGATCCAATTAAAGATACGCAGTATTTT
CDR3 protein: CANILHFTDPIKDTQYF

J gene: TRBJ1-3
clone size: many
V gene: TRBV20-1
D gene: -
CDR3 DNA: TGCAGTGCTAGTGGAGCGGGGGGCTCTGGAAACACCATATATTTT
CDR3 protein: CSASGAGGSGNTIYF

J gene: TRBJ1-4
clone size: many
V gene: TRBV5-1
D gene: -
CDR3 DNA: TGCGCCAGCAGCTTTGGCTCGGTGGGCCGAGAAAAACTGTTTTTT
CDR3 protein: CASSFGSVGREKLFF

J gene: TRBJ2-3
clone size: many
V gene: TRBV6-6
D gene: TRBD1
CDR3 DNA: TGTGCCAGCAGGGGGGACAGCGATACGCAGTATTTT
CDR3 protein: CASRGDSDTQYF

J gene: TRBJ2-2
clone size: many
V gene: TRBV4-1
D gene: TRBD1
CDR3 DNA: TGCGCCAGCAGTTCAAATCGGGACAGACTTTTCACCGGGGAGCTGTTTTTT
CDR3 protein: CASSSNRDRLFTGELFF